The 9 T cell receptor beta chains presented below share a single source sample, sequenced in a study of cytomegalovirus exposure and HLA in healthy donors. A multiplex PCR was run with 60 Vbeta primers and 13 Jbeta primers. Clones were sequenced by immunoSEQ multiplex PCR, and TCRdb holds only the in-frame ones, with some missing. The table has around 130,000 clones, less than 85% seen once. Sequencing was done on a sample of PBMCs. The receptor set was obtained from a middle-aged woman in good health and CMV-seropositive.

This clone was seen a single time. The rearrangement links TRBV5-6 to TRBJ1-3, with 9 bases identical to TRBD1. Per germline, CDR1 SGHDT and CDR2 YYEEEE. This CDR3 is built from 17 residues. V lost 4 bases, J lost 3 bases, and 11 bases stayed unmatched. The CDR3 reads CASSLDRGSLGGNTIYF. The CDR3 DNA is TGTGCCAGCAGCCTGGACAGGGGCTCTTTAGGTGGAAACACCATATATTTT.

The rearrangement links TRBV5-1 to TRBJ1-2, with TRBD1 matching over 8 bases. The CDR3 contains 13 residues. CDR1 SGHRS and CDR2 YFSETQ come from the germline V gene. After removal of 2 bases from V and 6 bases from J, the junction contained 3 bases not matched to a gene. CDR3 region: CASSFSGGNGYTF. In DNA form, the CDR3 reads TGCGCCAGCAGCTTCTCAGGGGGCAATGGCTACACCTTC.

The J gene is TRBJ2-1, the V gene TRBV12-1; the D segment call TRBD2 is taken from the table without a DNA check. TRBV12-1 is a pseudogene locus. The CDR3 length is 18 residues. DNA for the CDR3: TGTGCCAGCAGCCCCTCCCCGACTAGCGGGGGGGCAGGCAATGAGCAGTTCTTC. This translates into CASSPSPTSGGAGNEQFF.

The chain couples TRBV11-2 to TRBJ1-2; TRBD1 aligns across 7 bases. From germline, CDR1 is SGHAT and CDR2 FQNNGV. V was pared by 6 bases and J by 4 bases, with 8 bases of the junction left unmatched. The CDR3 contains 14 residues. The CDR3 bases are TGTGCCAGCAGAGGTGGGACAGAGGGCTATGGCTACACCTTC. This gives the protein CASRGGTEGYGYTF.

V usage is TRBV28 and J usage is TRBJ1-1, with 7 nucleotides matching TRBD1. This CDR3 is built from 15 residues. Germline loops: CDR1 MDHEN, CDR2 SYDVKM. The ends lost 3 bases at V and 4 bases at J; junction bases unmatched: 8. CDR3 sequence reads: CASSFGRGRSTEAFF. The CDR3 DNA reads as TGTGCCAGCAGTTTCGGGAGGGGGCGGTCCACTGAAGCTTTCTTT.

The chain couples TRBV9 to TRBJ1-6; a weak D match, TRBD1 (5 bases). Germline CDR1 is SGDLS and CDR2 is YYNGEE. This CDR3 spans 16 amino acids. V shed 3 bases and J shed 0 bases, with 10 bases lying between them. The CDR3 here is CASSGEGSSYNSPLHF. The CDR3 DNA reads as TGTGCCAGCAGCGGGGAGGGGAGCTCCTATAATTCACCCCTCCACTTT.

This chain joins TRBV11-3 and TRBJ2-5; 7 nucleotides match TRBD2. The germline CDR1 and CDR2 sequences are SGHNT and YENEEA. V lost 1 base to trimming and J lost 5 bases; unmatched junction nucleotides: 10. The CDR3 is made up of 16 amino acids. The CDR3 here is CASSLGGGRAEETQYF. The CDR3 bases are TGTGCCAGCAGCTTAGGAGGTGGGAGGGCCGAGGAGACCCAGTACTTC.

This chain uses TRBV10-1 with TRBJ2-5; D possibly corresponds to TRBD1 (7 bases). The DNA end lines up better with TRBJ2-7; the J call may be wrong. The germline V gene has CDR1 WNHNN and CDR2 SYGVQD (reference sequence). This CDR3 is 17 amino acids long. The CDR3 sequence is CASSGGTDYILVYEQYF. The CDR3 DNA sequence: TGCGCCAGCAGTGGCGGGACAGATTACATCCTTGTCTACGAGCAGTACTTC.

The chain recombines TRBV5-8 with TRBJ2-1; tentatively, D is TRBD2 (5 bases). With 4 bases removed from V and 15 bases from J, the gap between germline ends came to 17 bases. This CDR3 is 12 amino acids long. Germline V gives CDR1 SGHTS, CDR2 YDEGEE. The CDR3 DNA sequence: TGTGCCAGCAGCCTCCATGAGACCCGGGGGTTCTTC. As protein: CASSLHETRGFF.